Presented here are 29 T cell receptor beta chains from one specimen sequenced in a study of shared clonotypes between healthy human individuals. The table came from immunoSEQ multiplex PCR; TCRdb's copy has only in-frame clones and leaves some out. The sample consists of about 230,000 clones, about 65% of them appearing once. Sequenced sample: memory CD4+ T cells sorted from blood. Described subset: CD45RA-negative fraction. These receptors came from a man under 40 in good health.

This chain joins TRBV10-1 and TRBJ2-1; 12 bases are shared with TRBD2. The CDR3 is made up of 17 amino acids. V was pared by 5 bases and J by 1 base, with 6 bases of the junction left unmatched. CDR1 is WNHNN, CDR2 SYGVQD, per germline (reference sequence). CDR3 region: CASSRWTSGTSYNEQFF. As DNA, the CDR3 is TGCGCCAGCAGTCGGTGGACTAGCGGGACATCCTACAATGAGCAGTTCTTC.

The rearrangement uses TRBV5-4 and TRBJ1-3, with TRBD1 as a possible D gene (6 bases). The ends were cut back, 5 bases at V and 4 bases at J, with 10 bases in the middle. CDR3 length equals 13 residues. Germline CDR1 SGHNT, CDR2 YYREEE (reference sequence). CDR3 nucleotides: TGTGCCAGCAGTCAGGGGAGCGGAAACACCATATATTTT. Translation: CASSQGSGNTIYF. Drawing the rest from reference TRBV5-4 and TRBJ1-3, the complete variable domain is ETGVTQSPTHLIKTRGQQVTLRCSSQSGHNTVSWYQQALGQGPQFIFQYYREEENGRGNFPPRFSGLQFPNYSSELNVNALELDDSALYLCASSQGSGNTIYFGEGSWLTVV.

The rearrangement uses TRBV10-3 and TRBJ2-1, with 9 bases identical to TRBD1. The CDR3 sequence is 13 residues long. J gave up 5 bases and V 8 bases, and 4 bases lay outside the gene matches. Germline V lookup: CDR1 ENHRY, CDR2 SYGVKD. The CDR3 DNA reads TGTGCCATCGGGACAGGGCTTAACAATGAGCAGTTCTTC. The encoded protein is CAIGTGLNNEQFF.

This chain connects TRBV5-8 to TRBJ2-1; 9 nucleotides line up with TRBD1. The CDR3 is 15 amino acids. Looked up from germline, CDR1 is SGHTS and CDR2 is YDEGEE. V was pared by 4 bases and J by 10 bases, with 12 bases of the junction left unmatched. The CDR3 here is CASSRRTGASSEQFF. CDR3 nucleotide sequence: TGTGCCAGCAGCCGTAGGACAGGGGCGTCCAGCGAGCAGTTCTTC.

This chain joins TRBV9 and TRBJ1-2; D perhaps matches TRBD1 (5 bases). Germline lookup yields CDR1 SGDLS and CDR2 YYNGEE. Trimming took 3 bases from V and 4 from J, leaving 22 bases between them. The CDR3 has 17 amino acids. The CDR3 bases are TGTGCCAGCAGCGAGGGAGGGACCACGGACTTTGCCTATGGCTACACCTTC. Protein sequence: CASSEGGTTDFAYGYTF.

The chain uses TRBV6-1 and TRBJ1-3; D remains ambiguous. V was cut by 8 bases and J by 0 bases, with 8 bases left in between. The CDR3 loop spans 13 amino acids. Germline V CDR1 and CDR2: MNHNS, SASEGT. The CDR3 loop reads CASGWDSGNTIYF. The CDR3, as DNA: TGTGCCAGCGGTTGGGACTCTGGAAACACCATATATTTT.

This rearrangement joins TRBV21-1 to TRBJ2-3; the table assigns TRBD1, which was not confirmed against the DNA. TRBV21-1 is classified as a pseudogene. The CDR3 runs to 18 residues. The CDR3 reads CASSKDEEGQGHTDTQYF. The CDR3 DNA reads TGTGCCAGCAGCAAAGATGAAGAAGGACAGGGCCACACAGATACGCAGTATTTT.

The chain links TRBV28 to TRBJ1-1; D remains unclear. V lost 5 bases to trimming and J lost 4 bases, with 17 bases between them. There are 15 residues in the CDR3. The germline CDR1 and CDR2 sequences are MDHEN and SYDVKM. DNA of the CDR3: TGTGCCAGCAGTCCGCGAGGGAGGTATGGCACTGAAGCTTTCTTT. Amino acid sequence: CASSPRGRYGTEAFF.

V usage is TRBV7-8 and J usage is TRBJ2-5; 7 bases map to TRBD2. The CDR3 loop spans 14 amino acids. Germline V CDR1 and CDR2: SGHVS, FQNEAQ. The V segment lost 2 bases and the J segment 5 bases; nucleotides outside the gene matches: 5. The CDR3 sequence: CASSLREGSETQYF. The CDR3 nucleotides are TGTGCCAGCAGCTTAAGGGAGGGGAGTGAGACCCAGTACTTC.

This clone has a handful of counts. For the CDR3, the DNA is TGCGCCAGCACCGGACAGGGAGCAGATACGCAGTATTTT. Protein sequence: CASTGQGADTQYF. The chain carries TRBV5-1 and TRBJ2-3; the match to TRBD1 covers 8 bases. The CDR3 loop spans 13 amino acids. V lost 6 bases, J lost 4 bases, and 4 bases stayed unmatched. The germline CDR1 and CDR2 sequences are SGHRS and YFSETQ.

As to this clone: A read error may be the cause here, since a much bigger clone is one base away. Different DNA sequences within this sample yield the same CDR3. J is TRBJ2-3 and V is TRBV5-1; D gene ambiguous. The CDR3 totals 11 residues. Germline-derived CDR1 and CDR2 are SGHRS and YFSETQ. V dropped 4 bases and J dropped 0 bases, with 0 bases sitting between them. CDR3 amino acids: CASSSTDTQYF. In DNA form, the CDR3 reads TGCGCCAGCAGCAGCACAGATACGCAGTATTTT.

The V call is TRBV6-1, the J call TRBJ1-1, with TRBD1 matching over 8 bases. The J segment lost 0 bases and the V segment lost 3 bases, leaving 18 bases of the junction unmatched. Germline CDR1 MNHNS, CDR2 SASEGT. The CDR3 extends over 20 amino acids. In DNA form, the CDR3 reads TGTGCCAGCAGTGAGGCCGGGGTGACAGGGGCCGCCTCAATGAACACTGAAGCTTTCTTT. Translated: CASSEAGVTGAASMNTEAFF.

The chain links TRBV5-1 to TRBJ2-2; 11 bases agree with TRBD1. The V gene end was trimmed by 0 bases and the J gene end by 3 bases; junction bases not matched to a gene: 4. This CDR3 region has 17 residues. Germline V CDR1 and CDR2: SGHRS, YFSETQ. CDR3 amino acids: CASSLGPGQGDTGELFF. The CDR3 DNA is TGCGCCAGCAGCTTGGGTCCGGGACAGGGGGACACCGGGGAGCTGTTTTTT. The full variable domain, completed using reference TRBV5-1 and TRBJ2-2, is KAGVTQTPRYLIKTRGQQVTLSCSPISGHRSVSWYQQTPGQGLQFLFEYFSETQRNKGNFPGRFSGRQFSNSRSEMNVSTLELGDSALYLCASSLGPGQGDTGELFFGEGSRLTVL.

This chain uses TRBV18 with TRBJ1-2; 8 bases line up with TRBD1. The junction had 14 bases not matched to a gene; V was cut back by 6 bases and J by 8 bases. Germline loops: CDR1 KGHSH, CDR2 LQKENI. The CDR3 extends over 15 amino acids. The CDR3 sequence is CASSPRGQEGYGYTF. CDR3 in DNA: TGTGCCAGCTCCCCTCGGGGACAGGAAGGTTACGGCTACACCTTC.

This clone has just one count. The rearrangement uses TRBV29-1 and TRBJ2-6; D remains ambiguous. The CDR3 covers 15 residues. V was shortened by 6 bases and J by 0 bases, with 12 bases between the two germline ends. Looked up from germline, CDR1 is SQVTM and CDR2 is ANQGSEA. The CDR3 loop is CSVENRISGANVLTF. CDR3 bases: TGCAGCGTAGAGAACAGAATCTCTGGGGCCAACGTCCTGACTTTC.

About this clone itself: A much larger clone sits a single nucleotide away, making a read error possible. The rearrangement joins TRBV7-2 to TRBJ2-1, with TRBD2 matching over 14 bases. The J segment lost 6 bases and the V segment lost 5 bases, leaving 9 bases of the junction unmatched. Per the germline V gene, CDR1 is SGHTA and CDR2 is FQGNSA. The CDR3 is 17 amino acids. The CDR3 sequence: CASSRVTSGRGGNEQFF. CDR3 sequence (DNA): TGTGCCAGCAGCAGAGTGACTAGCGGGAGGGGGGGCAATGAGCAGTTCTTC.

The CDR3 nucleotides are TGTGCCAGCAGTTTATCGGGTACAGGGGGTTATAGCAATCAGCCCCAGCATTTT. It yields the protein CASSLSGTGGYSNQPQHF. This chain links TRBV27 with TRBJ1-5; 8 positions agree with TRBD1. V was clipped by 0 bases and J by 0 bases; unmatched bases: 7. Germline CDR1 reads MNHEY; CDR2 reads SMNVEV (reference sequence). The CDR3 contains 18 residues.

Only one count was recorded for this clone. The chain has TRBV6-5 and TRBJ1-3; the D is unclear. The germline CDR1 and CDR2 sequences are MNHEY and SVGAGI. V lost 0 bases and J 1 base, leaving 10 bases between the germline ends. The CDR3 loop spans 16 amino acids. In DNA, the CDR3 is TGTGCCAGCAGTTACTCGGCGGGAGCTTCTGGAAACACCATATATTTT. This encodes CASSYSAGASGNTIYF.

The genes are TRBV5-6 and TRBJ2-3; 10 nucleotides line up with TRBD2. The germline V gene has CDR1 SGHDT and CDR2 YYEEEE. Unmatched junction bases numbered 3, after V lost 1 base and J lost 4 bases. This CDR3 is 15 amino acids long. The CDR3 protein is CASSLITSGADTQYF. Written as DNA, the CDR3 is TGTGCCAGCAGCTTGATAACTAGCGGGGCAGATACGCAGTATTTT.

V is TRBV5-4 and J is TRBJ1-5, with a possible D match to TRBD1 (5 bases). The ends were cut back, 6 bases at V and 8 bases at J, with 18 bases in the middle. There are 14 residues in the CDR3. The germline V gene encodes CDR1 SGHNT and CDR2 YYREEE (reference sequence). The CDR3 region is CASTIYRRSEPQHF. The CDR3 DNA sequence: TGTGCCAGCACCATTTACAGGAGGAGTGAGCCCCAGCATTTT.

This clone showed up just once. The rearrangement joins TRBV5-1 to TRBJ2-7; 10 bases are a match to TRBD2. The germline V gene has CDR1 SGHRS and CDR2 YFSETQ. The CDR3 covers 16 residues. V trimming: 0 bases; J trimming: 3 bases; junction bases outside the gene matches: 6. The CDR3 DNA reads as TGCGCCAGCAGCTTGGCCACTTCTAGCGGGAGCTACGAGCAGTACTTC. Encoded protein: CASSLATSSGSYEQYF.

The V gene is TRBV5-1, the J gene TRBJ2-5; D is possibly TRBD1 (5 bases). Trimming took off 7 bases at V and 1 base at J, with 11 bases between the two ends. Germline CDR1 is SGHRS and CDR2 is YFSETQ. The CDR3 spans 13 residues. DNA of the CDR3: TGCGCCAGCCGACAGATCGTCCAAGAGACCCAGTACTTC. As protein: CASRQIVQETQYF.

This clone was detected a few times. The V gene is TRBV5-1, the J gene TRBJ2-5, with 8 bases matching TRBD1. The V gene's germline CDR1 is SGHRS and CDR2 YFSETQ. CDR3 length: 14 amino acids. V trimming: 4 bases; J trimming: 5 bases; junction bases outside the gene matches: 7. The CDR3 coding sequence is TGCGCCAGCAGCACTGGGACAGGATGGGAGACCCAGTACTTC. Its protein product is CASSTGTGWETQYF. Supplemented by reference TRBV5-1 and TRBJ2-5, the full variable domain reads KAGVTQTPRYLIKTRGQQVTLSCSPISGHRSVSWYQQTPGQGLQFLFEYFSETQRNKGNFPGRFSGRQFSNSRSEMNVSTLELGDSALYLCASSTGTGWETQYFGPGTRLLVL.

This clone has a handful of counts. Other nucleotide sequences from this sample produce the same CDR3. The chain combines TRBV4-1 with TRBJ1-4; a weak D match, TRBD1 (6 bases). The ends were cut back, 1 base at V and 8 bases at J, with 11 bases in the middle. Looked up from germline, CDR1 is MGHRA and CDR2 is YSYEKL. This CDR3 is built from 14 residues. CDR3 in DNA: TGCGCCAGCAGCCAAGCTGGGGGCAGGGAAAAACTGTTTTTT. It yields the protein CASSQAGGREKLFF.

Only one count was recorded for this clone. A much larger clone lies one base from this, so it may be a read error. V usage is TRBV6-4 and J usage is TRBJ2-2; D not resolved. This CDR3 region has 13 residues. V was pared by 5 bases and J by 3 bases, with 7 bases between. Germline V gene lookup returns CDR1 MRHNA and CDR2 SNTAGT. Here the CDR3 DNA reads TGTGCCAGCAGTTACCAGGACACCGGGGAGCTGTTTTTT. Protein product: CASSYQDTGELFF.

CDR3 in DNA: TGCGCCAGCAGCCCGCTACGGAACACCGGGGAGCTGTTTTTT. It yields the protein CASSPLRNTGELFF. V and J are TRBV5-1 and TRBJ2-2, with D unresolved. The V gene lost 4 bases and the J gene lost 1 base, with 8 bases spanning the gap. Germline V gene sequence: CDR1 SGHRS, CDR2 YFSETQ. The CDR3 runs 14 residues.

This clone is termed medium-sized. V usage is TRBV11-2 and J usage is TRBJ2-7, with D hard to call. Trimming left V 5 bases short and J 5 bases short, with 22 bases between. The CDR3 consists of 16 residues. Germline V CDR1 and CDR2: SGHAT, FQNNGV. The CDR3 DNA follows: TGTGCCAGCAGCCCTCGGAGCCGTTCCCAATGGAACGAGCAGTACTTC. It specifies CASSPRSRSQWNEQYF. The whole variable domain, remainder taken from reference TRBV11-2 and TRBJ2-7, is EAGVAQSPRYKIIEKRQSVAFWCNPISGHATLYWYQQILGQGPKLLIQFQNNGVVDDSQLPKDRFSAERLKGVDSTLKIQPAKLEDSAVYLCASSPRSRSQWNEQYFGPGTRLTVT.

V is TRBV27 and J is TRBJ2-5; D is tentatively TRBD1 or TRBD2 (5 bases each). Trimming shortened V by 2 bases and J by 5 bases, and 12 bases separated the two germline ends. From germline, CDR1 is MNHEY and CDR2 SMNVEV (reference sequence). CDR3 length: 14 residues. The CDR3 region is CASSLRFRGETQYF. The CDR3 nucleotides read TGTGCCAGCAGTTTAAGGTTTCGGGGCGAGACCCAGTACTTC.

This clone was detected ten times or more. In DNA, the CDR3 is TGTGCCAGCAGCCCTTCACAGGGGGCGGCGTACGAGCAGTACTTC. It specifies CASSPSQGAAYEQYF. The chain links TRBV7-6 to TRBJ2-7; 9 nucleotides match TRBD1. V lost 5 bases and J lost 4; bases outside the gene matches: 9. Germline V lookup: CDR1 SGHVS, CDR2 FNYEAQ. CDR3 length: 15 residues.